What follows are 21 T cell receptor beta chains derived from one specimen sequenced in a study of OX40 agonist ivuxolimab in advanced cancers. Profiled with immunoSEQ multiplex PCR; TCRdb holds only in-frame clones, not every one. Of roughly 61,000 clones in the sample, 80% to 95% are singletons; the top ten hold approximately 19%. The sample was CD4+ or CD8+ T cells sorted from blood, taken in a trial of the OX40 agonist ivuxolimab. Receptors originate from an adult with an advanced solid tumor such as melanoma, head and neck, liver or kidney cancer.

This chain connects TRBV10-1 to TRBJ2-5; 9 positions match TRBD2. V trimming: 2 bases; J trimming: 5 bases; junction bases outside the gene matches: 9. CDR1 and CDR2 from the germline V gene are WNHNN and SYGVQD (reference sequence). The CDR3 length is 16 residues. CDR3 coding DNA: TGCGCCAGCAGTGAGGCTAGCGGGACCTCGGAGGAGACCCAGTACTTC. It encodes CASSEASGTSEETQYF.

A remark on this clone: The sample carries other DNA sequences with the same CDR3. This chain uses TRBV5-6 with TRBJ2-2; TRBD2 might be the D (6 bases). Germline values: CDR1 SGHDT, CDR2 YYEEEE. V dropped 7 bases and J dropped 1 base, with 11 bases sitting between them. This CDR3 contains 14 residues. The CDR3 region is CASLANENTGELFF. Written as DNA, the CDR3 is TGTGCCAGCCTAGCGAATGAGAACACCGGGGAGCTGTTTTTT.

V usage is TRBV13 and J usage is TRBJ1-1; TRBD1 matches at 10 bases. The CDR3 runs 15 residues. Germline V CDR1 and CDR2: PRHDT, FYEKMQ (reference sequence). The trim removed 1 base at V and 9 bases at J, leaving 8 bases unmatched. The DNA of the CDR3 is TGTGCCAGCAGCTTAGACCTGACAGGGGGCGAGCAAGCTTTCTTT. Protein: CASSLDLTGGEQAFF.

V and J are TRBV4-2 and TRBJ1-5, with unresolved D. Per the germline V gene, CDR1 is LGHNA and CDR2 is YNFKEQ. The V end lost 0 bases, the J end lost 0 bases, and 6 bases lay between the germline ends. The CDR3 is made up of 15 amino acids. DNA for the CDR3: TGTGCCAGCAGCCAAGACAAGGCTAGCAATCAGCCCCAGCATTTT. Protein: CASSQDKASNQPQHF.

About this clone itself: Sequence at one end of the junction differs from germline and may be a read error. The rearrangement joins TRBV2 to TRBJ1-4; perhaps TRBD1 as D (5 bases). The V gene's germline CDR1 is SNHLY and CDR2 FYNNEI. CDR3 size: 11 residues. In DNA form, the CDR3 reads TGTGCCAGCCAGGCGACCGGGACGGCCCTTTTT. Residues: CASQATGTALF.

The rearrangement joins TRBV5-5 to TRBJ1-5, with D hard to call. V lost 0 bases and J 7 bases, leaving 5 bases between the germline ends. Germline CDR1 SGHKS, CDR2 YYEKEE (reference sequence). The CDR3 length is 12 residues. CDR3: CASSLDGQPQHF. The CDR3 DNA is TGTGCCAGCAGCTTGGACGGGCAGCCCCAGCATTTT.

CDR3 amino acids: CASSNPMQKRGGRTYEQYF. CDR3 nucleotides: TGTGCCAGCAGCAATCCCATGCAGAAGCGGGGGGGCAGAACCTACGAGCAGTACTTC. The chain has TRBV21-1 and TRBJ2-7; whether TRBD2, the table's D call, matches the DNA was not checked. TRBV21-1 is reported as a pseudogene. The CDR3 is 19 residues long.

This chain links TRBV28 with TRBJ1-4; D uncertain. The V end was cut by 3 bases, the J end by 0 bases, with 5 bases between. Germline CDR1 is MDHEN and CDR2 is SYDVKM. The CDR3 is made up of 14 amino acids. DNA for the CDR3: TGTGCCAGCAGTTTTCAAACAACTAATGAAAAACTGTTTTTT. Translated: CASSFQTTNEKLFF.

The CDR3, as DNA: TGTGCCAGCAGCCAAGGGCGAAATGAGCAGTTCTTC. Translating gives CASSQGRNEQFF. This chain links TRBV6-5 with TRBJ2-1; D is unresolved. In germline, CDR1 is MNHEY, CDR2 SVGAGI. Trimming took 6 bases from V and 7 from J, leaving 10 bases between them. The CDR3 has 12 amino acids.

This rearrangement joins TRBV4-2 to TRBJ2-3, with 8 nucleotides matching TRBD2. Germline V gene data show CDR1 as LGHNA and CDR2 as YNFKEQ. CDR3 length equals 18 residues. The V and J ends lost 0 bases and 2 bases, in that order; junction bases with no gene match: 10. The CDR3 DNA sequence: TGTGCCAGCAGCCAAGATGGGGCGGGGGGCAATCCCACAGATACGCAGTATTTT. Translating it yields CASSQDGAGGNPTDTQYF.

The chain carries TRBV6-1 and TRBJ2-2; D gene ambiguous. Trimming stripped 6 bases from V and 12 bases from J, with 8 bases between. Germline lookup yields CDR1 MNHNS and CDR2 SASEGT. This CDR3 has 10 amino acids. CDR3 DNA: TGTGCCAGCAGCTACCCCAAGCTGTTTTTT. It yields the protein CASSYPKLFF.

The V and J genes are TRBV4-1 and TRBJ2-2; D is unresolved. This CDR3 region has 12 residues. The V end was cut by 5 bases, the J end by 2 bases, with 3 bases between. In germline, CDR1 is MGHRA, CDR2 YSYEKL. Written as DNA, the CDR3 is TGCGCCAGCAGCATAAACACCGGGGAGCTGTTTTTT. Amino acid sequence: CASSINTGELFF.

This sequence joins TRBV4-1 and TRBJ2-3; 8 nucleotides match TRBD2. Germline V lookup: CDR1 MGHRA, CDR2 YSYEKL. The CDR3 sequence is 15 residues long. V lost 0 bases, J lost 6 bases, and 5 bases stayed unmatched. Here the CDR3 DNA reads TGCGCCAGCAGCCAAGAAGCGGGGGTTGGGGATACGCAGTATTTT. Translation: CASSQEAGVGDTQYF.

The chain employs TRBV7-9 and TRBJ2-3; 13 nucleotides match TRBD2. The germline V gene has CDR1 SEHNR and CDR2 FQNEAQ (reference sequence). The CDR3 length is 15 residues. V was clipped by 3 bases and J by 5 bases; unmatched bases: 2. CDR3 sequence: CASSLGTSGKDTQYF. In nucleotides, the CDR3 is TGTGCCAGCAGCTTGGGGACTAGCGGGAAAGATACGCAGTATTTT. The full variable domain, rest sourced from reference TRBV7-9 and TRBJ2-3, is DTGVSQNPRHKITKRGQNVTFRCDPISEHNRLYWYRQTLGQGPEFLTYFQNEAQLEKSRLLSDRFSAERPKGSFSTLEIQRTEQGDSAMYLCASSLGTSGKDTQYFGPGTRLTVL.

The V and J genes are TRBV6-1 and TRBJ1-1; 7 bases are a match to TRBD1. CDR1 is MNHNS and CDR2 is SASEGT in the germline V gene. This CDR3 spans 13 amino acids. After removal of 6 bases from V and 11 bases from J, the junction contained 12 bases not matched to a gene. The CDR3 sequence is CASRPGQDFFAFF. DNA for the CDR3: TGTGCCAGCAGACCTGGACAGGACTTCTTTGCTTTCTTT.

The chain recombines TRBV6-5 with TRBJ1-6; the D gene is possibly TRBD1 (6 bases). Germline V gene lookup returns CDR1 MNHEY and CDR2 SVGAGI. CDR3 length equals 14 residues. Trimming stripped 5 bases from V and 3 bases from J, with 8 bases between. The CDR3 protein is CASSRQVYNSPLHF. The CDR3 nucleotides are TGTGCCAGCAGTCGACAGGTCTATAATTCACCCCTCCACTTT.

CDR3 region: CAPEEPGAFF. The CDR3 nucleotides read TGTGCCCCGGAAGAGCCTGGGGCTTTCTTT. The V gene is TRBV10-3, the J gene TRBJ1-1, with D hard to call. The V and J ends lost 11 bases and 11 bases respectively, with 15 bases between them. The CDR3 has 10 residues. Germline CDR1 reads ENHRY; CDR2 reads SYGVKD.

The V gene is TRBV7-9, the J gene TRBJ2-3; 10 bases map to TRBD1. The CDR3 runs 17 residues. From germline, CDR1 is SEHNR and CDR2 FQNEAQ (reference sequence). V was pared by 1 base and J by 2 bases, with 6 bases of the junction left unmatched. The CDR3 sequence: CASSLGRQGATTDTQYF. The CDR3 DNA reads TGTGCCAGCAGCTTAGGGAGACAGGGGGCCACCACAGATACGCAGTATTTT.

CDR3 bases: TGTGCCAGCAGCGTGGCAGGGAGTGTAGCTTTCTTT. The encoded protein is CASSVAGSVAFF. V gene TRBV9 combines with J gene TRBJ1-1, with D perhaps matching TRBD1 (5 bases). Germline CDR1 and CDR2: SGDLS and YYNGEE. The CDR3 extends over 12 amino acids. V lost 2 bases to trimming and J lost 10 bases, with 12 bases between them.

The gene calls are TRBV11-1 and TRBJ2-7, with D tentatively TRBD2 (6 bases). Germline values: CDR1 SGHAT, CDR2 FQDESV (reference sequence). The CDR3 has 14 amino acids. V lost 4 bases and J 7 bases, leaving 17 bases between the germline ends. DNA for the CDR3: TGTGCCAGCAGCTCACCTGGTTCGGCGGGGGAGCAGTACTTC. It codes for CASSSPGSAGEQYF. The full variable domain, rest sourced from reference TRBV11-1 and TRBJ2-7, is EAEVAQSPRYKITEKSQAVAFWCDPISGHATLYWYRQILGQGPELLVQFQDESVVDDSQLPKDRFSAERLKGVDSTLKIQPAELGDSAMYLCASSSPGSAGEQYFGPGTRLTVT.

This chain uses TRBV5-1 with TRBJ2-1; D gene unclear. The germline V gene has CDR1 SGHRS and CDR2 YFSETQ. The CDR3 has 13 residues. Trimming cost V 4 bases and J 8 bases, with 13 bases left between them. The CDR3 here is CASSPLGFDEQFF. In nucleotides, the CDR3 is TGCGCCAGCAGCCCCCTGGGCTTTGATGAGCAGTTCTTC.